This TCR beta chain was observed in a study of neurological immune-mediated disorders. This clonotype has ten or more counts. TCRdb fed the 5' RACE reads into MiXCR, producing one record per CDR3 protein. The sample has approximately 20,000 distinct CDR3 sequences, 15% seen once. The J segment lost 0 bases and the V segment lost 0 bases, leaving 8 bases of the junction unmatched. CDR3 length equals 18 residues. Germline V lookup: CDR1 ENHRY, CDR2 SYGVKD. V is TRBV10-3 and J is TRBJ2-4; TRBD1 matches 7 bases. Sample: PBMCs. The source is a female donor with HTLV-1-associated myelopathy (HAM/TSP). The CDR3 sequence: CAISESVGQDGAKNIQYF. CDR3 coding DNA: TGTGCCATCAGTGAGTCTGTCGGACAGGACGGAGCCAAAAACATTCAGTACTTC.